This paragraph covers one T cell receptor beta chain sequence. Its antigen is undetermined. The sample carries other DNA sequences with the same CDR3. This CDR3 is 13 amino acids long. V dropped 4 bases and J dropped 3; count of bases not matched to a gene: 2. Germline lookup yields CDR1 MDHEN and CDR2 SYDVKM. This specimen comes from a study of shared clonotypes between healthy human individuals. The overall study: CD4 naive cells filled three plates per donor, CD4 memory three, CD8 naive two and CD8 memory one.

CD8 cells regarded as naive lacked CD45RO, were positively chosen for CCR7, and omitted terminally differentiated effector memory CD45RA+ cells. Using immunoSEQ multiplex PCR, the repertoire was profiled, and TCRdb retains in-frame clones only, with some absent. This table holds about 1.9 million clones, just over 90% found once. Study-level findings and limits: Few donors limited the genetic and exposure-history diversity represented. Non-shared clonotypes were found to have lower generation probabilities than the clonotypes that were shared by all four of the sorted-subset donors.

J is TRBJ2-7 and V is TRBV28; 8 nucleotides line up with TRBD2. Sequencing was carried out using naive CD8+ T cells from PBMCs. The TCR was taken from a man aged 18 to 29 in good health. Some clones in this sample may be carry-over from other donors' samples. CDR3 DNA: TGTGCCAGCAGTTCGGGACTAGTCTACGAGCAGTACTTC. As protein: CASSSGLVYEQYF.